This T cell receptor beta chain originates from a study of shared clonotypes between healthy human individuals. About this clone: An end of the junction differs from the germline gene, which may be a read error.

This CDR3 comprises 14 residues. The germline CDR1 and CDR2 sequences are GTSNPN and SVGIG (reference sequence). Several immunoSEQ plates held equal portions of the genomic DNA taken from each subset. Data came from immunoSEQ multiplex PCR; TCRdb stores just in-frame clones and leaves some out. Of 850,000 to 1,200,000 clones in the sample, 65% to 75% were seen once. The material sequenced was memory CD4+ T cells sorted from blood. Subset noted: CD45RA-negative fraction. The chain carries TRBV30 and TRBJ1-2, with 8 bases that match TRBD1. This clonotype was sampled from a man between 18 and 29 years old in good health. CDR3 in amino acids: CAWSPDRGEGGCTF. CDR3 bases: TGTGCCTGGAGTCCCGACAGGGGAGAAGGAGGCTGCACCTTC.